This TCR beta chain was profiled in a study of cytomegalovirus exposure and HLA in healthy donors. Findings of the study overall: Likely technical artifact: a cluster of highly shared sequence variants. Indistinguishable V segments, including TRBV6-2 and TRBV6-3, were excluded.

Researchers ran the PCR with 60 Vbeta and 13 Jbeta primers. Profiled with immunoSEQ multiplex PCR; TCRdb holds only in-frame clones, not every one. The sample contains about 160,000 clones, roughly 87% of which appear only once. This clone has a single count. The target antigen is unknown. Trimming took 6 bases from V and 11 from J; bases not matched to a gene: 15. This CDR3 is built from 14 residues. Germline V gene lookup returns CDR1 MDHEN and CDR2 SYDVKM. The sequence was obtained from a girl under 18 in good health and CMV-seropositive. The chain joins TRBV28 to TRBJ2-7; 8 bases line up with TRBD2. Sequencing used PBMCs. In nucleotides, the CDR3 is TGTGCCAGCAGGTTAGCGGGAACTCGTCGGGATAAGTACTTC. Amino acids: CASRLAGTRRDKYF.